The rows below give T cell receptor beta chains drawn from one sample of a study of blood T cell repertoires in COVID-19. Profiling relied on immunoSEQ multiplex PCR, and the TCRdb table lists in-frame clones only, not all of them. The table records hundreds of thousands of clones, 80% to 90% of them present only once. The sequenced sample consisted of PBMCs or T cells enriched from blood (not recorded which). The receptors stem from a man aged 18-30 years who had recovered from COVID-19. CDR3s include the opening cysteine and the closing phenylalanine or tryptophan. A D gene is named only where the DNA matches it firmly. Rows may omit the clone size; those that give it use once, few, many or a size class.

V gene	clone size	J gene	D gene	CDR3 protein	CDR3 DNA
TRBV7-3	NA	TRBJ2-3	NA	CASSSAGDTQYF	TGTGCCAGCAGCTCCGCAGGGGATACGCAGTATTTT
TRBV7-3	NA	TRBJ2-7	NA	CASSPEWGRYEQYF	TGTGCCAGCAGCCCGGAATGGGGGAGGTACGAGCAGTACTTC
TRBV18	NA	TRBJ2-5	NA	CASSPSQQGTQYF	TGTGCCAGCTCGCCGAGCCAACAGGGGACCCAGTACTTC
TRBV6-5	NA	TRBJ2-3	NA	CASSRRSSGADTQYF	TGTGCCAGCAGTCGCCGGAGTAGTGGTGCAGATACGCAGTATTTT
TRBV18	few	TRBJ1-6	TRBD1	CASSPRTGVNSPLHF	TGTGCCAGCTCACCTCGGACAGGGGTTAATTCACCCCTCCACTTT
TRBV15	NA	TRBJ1-4	NA	CATSSPRTAAEKLFF	TGTGCCACCAGCTCACCCCGGACAGCGGCTGAAAAACTGTTTTTT
TRBV28	NA	TRBJ2-5	NA	CASNQGGRGQETQYF	TGTGCCAGCAACCAGGGGGGCAGAGGTCAAGAGACCCAGTACTTC
TRBV7-8	NA	TRBJ2-3	TRBD2	CASSGGAGLTDTQYF	TGTGCCAGCTCGGGGGGGGCGGGACTCACAGATACGCAGTATTTT
TRBV5-1	NA	TRBJ2-3	TRBD2	CASSAAGTSGRDTQYF	TGCGCCAGCAGCGCCGCCGGGACTAGCGGGAGGGATACGCAGTATTTT
TRBV14	NA	TRBJ2-1	TRBD2	CASSPFGAGGVTSSYNEQFF	TGTGCCAGCAGCCCATTCGGGGCGGGGGGGGTAACGAGCTCCTACAATGAGCAGTTCTTC
TRBV7-2	NA	TRBJ2-3	TRBD2	CASSFSGTSGGRENTQYF	TGTGCCAGCAGCTTCTCCGGGACTAGCGGGGGGCGCGAAAATACGCAGTATTTT
TRBV6-2/TRBV6-3	NA	TRBJ1-5	TRBD1	CASSSDRGPYQPQHF	TGTGCCAGCAGTTCTGACAGGGGGCCCTATCAGCCCCAGCATTTT
TRBV10-3	once	TRBJ2-6	NA	CAISGRGDFISGANVLTF	TGTGCCATCAGTGGTCGAGGGGACTTCATCTCTGGGGCCAACGTCCTGACTTTC
TRBV7-9	NA	TRBJ1-2	NA	CASSSDPGGYGYTF	TGTGCCAGCAGCTCGGATCCCGGGGGCTATGGCTACACCTTC
TRBV5-5	NA	TRBJ1-5	NA	CASSSVALSNQPQHF	TGTGCCAGCAGCTCCGTTGCGTTAAGCAATCAGCCCCAGCATTTT
TRBV4-2	NA	TRBJ2-7	NA	CASSQEAGAVYEQYF	TGTGCCAGCAGCCAAGAGGCGGGCGCCGTCTACGAGCAGTACTTC
TRBV6-5	NA	TRBJ1-5	NA	CASSYSNIPNQPQHF	TGTGCCAGCAGTTACTCGAACATACCTAATCAGCCCCAGCATTTT
TRBV2	NA	TRBJ1-5	NA	CASRAAFNNQPQHF	TGTGCCAGCAGGGCGGCCTTTAACAATCAGCCCCAGCATTTT
TRBV14	NA	TRBJ1-2	NA	CASSQDWGGGYGYTF	TGTGCCAGCAGCCAAGATTGGGGAGGGGGCTATGGCTACACCTTC
TRBV11-2	NA	TRBJ1-3	NA	CASSLDWGPGNTIYF	TGTGCCAGCAGCTTAGATTGGGGGCCAGGAAACACCATATATTTT
TRBV19	NA	TRBJ1-1	TRBD1	CASRPDRRNTEAFF	TGTGCCAGTAGACCGGACAGGCGGAACACTGAAGCTTTCTTT
TRBV29-1	NA	TRBJ2-1	TRBD1	CSVEQGGNNEQFF	TGCAGCGTCGAACAGGGGGGTAACAATGAGCAGTTCTTC
TRBV4-1	NA	TRBJ2-1	TRBD2	CASKARPNTSGGPSSYNEQFF	TGCGCCAGCAAAGCCCGGCCTAATACTAGCGGGGGGCCGAGCTCCTACAATGAGCAGTTCTTC
TRBV20-1	NA	TRBJ2-7	TRBD2	CSASLGGRAYEQYF	TGCAGTGCTAGTCTGGGCGGGAGAGCCTACGAGCAGTACTTC
TRBV7-2	NA	TRBJ2-5	TRBD1	CASSLNRGERETQYF	TGTGCCAGCAGCTTAAACAGGGGAGAACGAGAGACCCAGTACTTC
TRBV5-1	NA	TRBJ1-2	NA	CASSLAGMNYGYTF	TGCGCCAGCAGCTTGGCAGGGATGAACTATGGCTACACCTTC
TRBV11-2	NA	TRBJ2-5	TRBD2	CASSFSLAGAGQETQYF	TGTGCCAGCAGCTTCTCTCTAGCGGGGGCCGGCCAAGAGACCCAGTACTTC
TRBV15	once	TRBJ1-5	TRBD1	CATSTAQGGAGQPQHF	TGTGCCACCAGCACCGCCCAAGGGGGCGCGGGTCAGCCCCAGCATTTT
TRBV7-3	NA	TRBJ2-1	TRBD2	CASSLTSGGNYNEQFF	TGTGCCAGCAGCTTAACTAGCGGGGGGAACTACAATGAGCAGTTCTTC
TRBV19	NA	TRBJ1-1	NA	CASSRQDFGTEAFF	TGTGCCAGTTCCCGACAGGACTTCGGGACTGAAGCTTTCTTT
TRBV2	NA	TRBJ2-2	NA	CASSEARNIGELFF	TGTGCCAGCAGTGAGGCCCGTAACATCGGGGAGCTGTTTTTT
TRBV13	NA	TRBJ1-1	NA	CASSLRGFMNTEAFF	TGTGCCAGCAGCCTTAGGGGATTTATGAACACTGAAGCTTTCTTT
TRBV2	NA	TRBJ2-7	NA	CASIKDLQSYEQYF	TGTGCCAGCATTAAGGACTTGCAATCCTACGAGCAGTACTTC